These 9 T cell receptor beta chains came from one sample sequenced in a study of T cells after yellow fever vaccination. TCRdb fed the 5' RACE reads into MiXCR, producing one record per CDR3 protein. In the table there are approximately 70,000 distinct CDR3 sequences, less than 8.5% of which are singletons. This sample comprised CD8+ T cells sorted from PBMCs, obtained approximately 47 days after the first yellow fever vaccination. The receptors come from a man aged 18 to 29 who received the YFV17D yellow fever vaccine.

CDR3 nucleotides: TGCACCAGCAGGACGACCGGGCCCCCGAACACTGAAGCTTTCTTT. It encodes CTSRTTGPPNTEAFF. The V gene is TRBV1, the J gene TRBJ1-1; the DNA was not used to check the table's D call, TRBD1. TRBV1 is assigned pseudogene status. There are 15 residues in the CDR3.

This clonotype came up many times. V usage is TRBV6-5 and J usage is TRBJ2-5; the D gene is possibly TRBD2 (5 bases). Germline V gene data show CDR1 as MNHEY and CDR2 as SVGAGI. V shed 0 bases and J shed 6 bases, with 11 bases lying between them. This CDR3 spans 14 amino acids. The CDR3: CASSYSSLAQTQYF. The DNA for the CDR3 is TGTGCCAGCAGTTACTCTTCCCTAGCTCAGACCCAGTACTTC.

The table lists this clonotype with many counts. The CDR3 spells CASSPLRTGGYNEQFF. As DNA, the CDR3 is TGCGCCAGCAGTCCACTCCGCACAGGGGGTTACAATGAGCAGTTCTTC. The chain has TRBV5-1 and TRBJ2-1; the match to TRBD1 covers 8 bases. Germline V CDR1 and CDR2: SGHRS, YFSETQ. V lost 5 bases to trimming and J lost 4 bases; unmatched junction nucleotides: 11. The CDR3 consists of 16 residues. Using reference TRBV5-1 and TRBJ2-1 for the parts outside the CDR3, the full variable domain is KAGVTQTPRYLIKTRGQQVTLSCSPISGHRSVSWYQQTPGQGLQFLFEYFSETQRNKGNFPGRFSGRQFSNSRSEMNVSTLELGDSALYLCASSPLRTGGYNEQFFGPGTRLTVL.

This clonotype showed up many times. The chain recombines TRBV11-3 with TRBJ2-1, with 14 positions matching TRBD2. CDR1 and CDR2 (germline): SGHNT, YENEEA. CDR3 size: 15 residues. The V segment lost 5 bases and the J segment 8 bases; nucleotides outside the gene matches: 5. The CDR3 DNA is TGTGCCAGCAGCATAAGGACTAGCGGGGGGCATGAGCAGTTCTTC. Translation gives CASSIRTSGGHEQFF.

This clonotype occurred many times. The chain employs TRBV6-5 and TRBJ1-2; D not resolved. V lost 0 bases to trimming and J lost 4 bases, with 9 bases between them. CDR1 and CDR2 from the germline V gene are MNHEY and SVGAGI. This CDR3 has 14 residues. CDR3 sequence: CASSYSTPLYGYTF. The DNA of the CDR3 is TGTGCCAGCAGTTACTCGACCCCCCTCTATGGCTACACCTTC.

This clonotype was observed many times. V usage is TRBV24-1 and J usage is TRBJ1-2, with D perhaps matching TRBD1 (5 bases). Trimming took 4 bases from V and 3 from J, leaving 11 bases between them. This CDR3 contains 14 residues. Germline V lookup: CDR1 KGHDR, CDR2 SFDVKD. Written as DNA, the CDR3 is TGTGCCACCAGTGAATCCGGGACCGACTATGGCTACACCTTC. Translation: CATSESGTDYGYTF.

In this sample, this clonotype turned up a few times. V usage is TRBV9 and J usage is TRBJ1-2; D may be TRBD1 (5 bases). The CDR3 contains 12 residues. Germline CDR1 and CDR2: SGDLS and YYNGEE. Deletions cut 0 bases from V and 6 bases from J, with 6 bases between. The CDR3 is CASSVGGDGYTF. For the CDR3, the DNA is TGTGCCAGCAGCGTAGGAGGGGATGGCTACACCTTC.

The chain combines TRBV5-4 with TRBJ2-7; D might be TRBD1 (6 bases). CDR1 is SGHNT and CDR2 is YYREEE in the germline V gene (reference sequence). This CDR3 has 14 amino acids. V lost 6 bases, J lost 2 bases, and 15 bases lay in between. The CDR3 protein is CASNIDRNPYEQYV. The CDR3 nucleotides are TGTGCCAGCAACATAGACAGGAACCCCTACGAGCAGTACGTC.

This chain joins TRBV6-2 or TRBV6-3 and TRBJ1-5; unclear D gene. The V end was cut by 6 bases, the J end by 3 bases, with 12 bases between. CDR1 and CDR2 from the germline V gene are MNHEY and SVGEGT. The CDR3 length is 14 residues. CDR3 protein: CASSPDRYNQPQHF. The CDR3 nucleotides read TGTGCCAGCAGCCCGGACCGATACAATCAGCCCCAGCATTTT.